This T cell receptor beta chain derives from a study of shared clonotypes between healthy human individuals. Background on the study: Each donor's CD8 memory used one plate, CD8 naive two, each CD4 subset three.

It was CD45RO-negative cells, positively selected for CCR7, that made up naive CD8 cells, with terminally differentiated effector memory CD45RA+ cells excluded. Libraries were prepared by immunoSEQ multiplex PCR; TCRdb keeps only in-frame clonotypes and omits some of them. There are roughly 2,000,000 clones in the sample; about 95% occur only once, and 1.2% lies in the top ten. Study-level points and caveats: Relative to clonotypes present in all four donors, those not shared had lower generation probabilities. Between a few donors, naive CD4 clonotypes were shared at a level of around 5.2%.

The count of this clone is one. The antigen remains unidentified. The material sequenced was naive CD8+ T cells sorted from blood. This clonotype was obtained from a young man in good health.

This CDR3 is CASSLTAGINSPLHF. For the CDR3, the DNA is TGTGCCAGCAGTTTAACGGCAGGGATCAATTCACCCCTCCACTTT. V and J are TRBV28 and TRBJ1-6, with D possibly being TRBD1 (5 bases). Trimming took off 2 bases at V and 7 bases at J, with 12 bases between the two ends. The germline CDR1 and CDR2 sequences are MDHEN and SYDVKM. The CDR3 spans 15 residues.